These T cell receptor beta chains were read from a single sample in a study of cytomegalovirus exposure and HLA in healthy donors. TCRdb's copy holds only in-frame clones and misses some; the assay was immunoSEQ multiplex PCR. The ten most abundant clones cover 15% to 20% of a sample with around 26,000 clones. Sequenced material: PBMCs. The receptors here all came from a male donor in good health and CMV-seropositive. Each CDR3 is given with its conserved first and last residue. A D gene is named only where the DNA matches it firmly.

V	D	J	CDR3	DNA
TRBV19	-	TRBJ1-5	CASSVRRGGVNQPQHF	TGTGCCAGTAGTGTTCGGCGAGGGGGAGTTAATCAGCCCCAGCATTTT
TRBV25-1	TRBD1	TRBJ2-7	CASTPEGQGRTEQYF	TGTGCCAGCACCCCCGAGGGACAGGGACGGACGGAGCAGTACTTC
TRBV25-1	-	TRBJ2-7	CASSGNAGVRPYEQYF	TGTGCCAGCAGTGGGAATGCAGGGGTGAGGCCCTACGAGCAGTACTTC
TRBV30	TRBD1	TRBJ1-1	CAWSGGTGITKAFF	TGTGCCTGGAGTGGGGGGACAGGGATCACTAAAGCTTTCTTT
TRBV5-1	-	TRBJ2-1	CASSPGGSAGNEQFF	TGCGCCAGCAGCCCAGGAGGGTCGGCGGGAAATGAGCAGTTCTTC
TRBV29-1	TRBD1	TRBJ1-2	CSVDWGTGGDLDGYTF	TGCAGCGTTGACTGGGGGACAGGGGGCGACCTCGATGGCTACACCTTC
TRBV7-2	-	TRBJ2-7	CAILDSNEQYF	TGTGCCATCCTAGACAGCAACGAGCAGTACTTC
TRBV6-5	-	TRBJ2-2	CASSRDRYTGELFF	TGTGCCAGCAGCCGCGACAGATACACCGGGGAGCTGTTTTTT
TRBV5-6	TRBD2	TRBJ2-1	CASSLFVGGFGEQFF	TGTGCCAGCAGTTTATTCGTGGGGGGGTTCGGTGAGCAGTTCTTC
TRBV29-1	-	TRBJ1-5	CSVEKGRILQPQHF	TGCAGCGTTGAAAAGGGGCGGATATTGCAGCCCCAGCATTTT
TRBV28	TRBD1	TRBJ1-2	CASSLTSAGGYYGYTF	TGTGCCAGCAGTTTAACGTCGGCAGGGGGCTACTATGGCTACACCTTC
TRBV19	TRBD2	TRBJ2-7	CASSRLAGRYEQYF	TGTGCCAGTAGTCGACTAGCGGGGAGATACGAGCAGTACTTC
TRBV7-7	-	TRBJ2-5	CASSLTGHQETQYF	TGTGCTAGCAGCTTAACGGGTCACCAAGAGACCCAGTACTTC
TRBV30	-	TRBJ2-7	CAWRLGNAYEQYF	TGTGCCTGGAGACTGGGCAACGCCTACGAGCAGTACTTC
TRBV6-1	-	TRBJ1-2	CASSERTGNYGYTF	TGTGCCAGCAGTGAAAGAACAGGGAACTATGGCTACACCTTC
TRBV18	TRBD2	TRBJ2-5	CASSPIASGQETQYF	TGTGCCAGCTCACCGATCGCTAGCGGGCAAGAGACCCAGTACTTC
TRBV30	TRBD1	TRBJ2-1	CAWTPAWGQGFNEQFF	TGTGCCTGGACTCCTGCCTGGGGACAGGGGTTTAATGAGCAGTTCTTC
TRBV19	TRBD1	TRBJ1-5	CASSRKGQGVQPQHF	TGTGCCAGTAGTAGAAAGGGACAGGGGGTTCAGCCCCAGCATTTT
TRBV19	TRBD2	TRBJ2-7	CASGTSGTYEQYF	TGTGCCAGTGGGACTAGCGGAACCTACGAGCAGTACTTC
TRBV19	-	TRBJ1-2	CASSIDRQLGGYTF	TGTGCCAGTAGTATAGATCGACAGTTGGGAGGCTACACCTTC
TRBV5-1	-	TRBJ1-5	CASSLGPGHQPQHF	TGCGCCAGCAGCTTGGGGCCGGGTCACCAGCCCCAGCATTTT
TRBV2	TRBD1	TRBJ2-7	CASRRTGGTYEQYF	TGTGCCAGCAGGAGGACAGGGGGCACGTACGAGCAGTACTTC
TRBV29-1	-	TRBJ2-2	CSIREMNTGELFF	TGCAGCATACGGGAGATGAACACCGGGGAGCTGTTTTTT
TRBV6-5	TRBD1	TRBJ1-1	CASSYGGQLNTEAFF	TGTGCCAGCAGTTACGGGGGACAGCTGAACACTGAAGCTTTCTTT
TRBV5-1	TRBD2	TRBJ2-2	CASSLIGSSGITGELFF	TGCGCCAGCAGCTTGATTGGGTCTAGCGGGATTACCGGGGAGCTGTTTTTT
TRBV7-9	TRBD2	TRBJ2-7	CASSLTSGGTYEQYF	TGTGCCAGCAGCTTAACTAGCGGGGGGACCTACGAGCAGTACTTC
TRBV13	-	TRBJ2-7	CASSSGHLYEQYF	TGTGCCAGCAGCTCCGGACACCTCTACGAGCAGTACTTC
TRBV4-1	TRBD1	TRBJ2-7	CASSQDQGTDLSYEQYF	TGCGCCAGCAGCCAAGATCAGGGGACAGATCTCTCCTACGAGCAGTACTTC
TRBV28	TRBD1	TRBJ2-7	CASSLSLGTGGRSGPTF	TGTGCCAGCAGTTTGAGCTTGGGGACAGGGGGACGATCAGGGCCCACCTTC
TRBV11-2	TRBD2	TRBJ2-2	CASSLVGLLELFF	TGTGCCAGCAGCTTAGTGGGACTACTCGAGCTGTTTTTT
TRBV6-5	-	TRBJ1-2	CASSNSVALNYGYTF	TGTGCCAGCAGTAACTCCGTGGCATTGAACTATGGCTACACCTTC
TRBV9	-	TRBJ1-1	CASSVSLGNTEAFF	TGTGCCAGCAGCGTAAGTCTAGGGAACACTGAAGCTTTCTTT
TRBV5-1	TRBD1	TRBJ1-5	CASSLQGGQNQPQHF	TGCGCCAGCAGCCTGCAGGGGGGCCAGAATCAGCCCCAGCATTTT
TRBV1	-	TRBJ2-1	CTSSQDPREGPRLLNEQFF	TGCACCAGCAGCCAGGACCCGCGGGAGGGGCCTAGGTTACTCAATGAGCAGTTCTTC